This T cell receptor beta chain was recorded in a study of molecular identifiers for immune sequencing clone quantification listed by TCRdb under 2018. In terms of the full investigation: In a replicate experiment, RNA from approximately 22,000 or 94,000 naive CD8 T cells was split into five aliquots, four of which were sequenced. This methods study benchmarked molecular-identifier clustering-based TCR repertoire sequencing (MIDCIRS) and TCR RNA copy counting, using CD8 T cells to do so. The investigation overall reported the following: Without barcode sub-clustering, chimeric consensus sequences inflated TCR diversity; chimeras reached as high as 47%. Modeling indicated about 3 TCR RNA copies recovered per cell, compared with about 9.7 by digital PCR, which implies a capture efficiency of approximately 30%. A single cell's worth of spiked-in Jurkat TCR RNA was reported detectable even among under 1.3 million naive CD8 T cells. The sizes of highly expanded clones could end up underestimated when identical TCR molecules share a barcode. In CMV-specific effector cells, clones with more than 20 RNA copies contained over 97% of molecules, whereas in naive cells such clones contained under 1% of molecules. Spiked-in Jurkat TCR RNA (approximately 10 copies' worth), which is not part of the donor repertoire, was contained in the naive libraries.

Naive CD8 T cell libraries were made from around 18,000 to 910,000 sorted cells using 10%, 30% or 50% of purified RNA. Naive CD8 T cells were FACS-sorted as CD8+CD4-CCR7+CD45RA+ on a BD FACSAria II into RLT Plus buffer. Detection sensitivity was tested by spiking Jurkat RNA equal to ten TCR copies' worth into samples containing roughly 17,000-1,000,000 naive CD8 T cells. Enrichment of CD8 T cells was performed with RosetteSep CD8+ T Cell Enrichment Cocktail and Ficoll-Paque, after which ACK red cell lysis was carried out. Receptor amplification or capture employed PCR. Sequenced on a NextSeq 500. Preparation of bulk TCR libraries followed a previously described approach, with the TCR primers listed in Table S5. The Qiagen AllPrep DNA/RNA kit was used to purify total RNA. Before analysis, reads from multiple sequencing runs of one library were combined. The authors' pipeline ran thus. Reads were retained only if an exact TCR constant sequence was present, and the retained reads were trimmed to 150 nt and grouped according to their 12-nt molecular barcodes. Reads within each barcode group were sub-clustered using a 15% Levenshtein threshold, and quality-weighted consensus sequences were constructed for each RNA molecule. Non-functional sequences were removed, as were lower-count sequences one edit away from another. Based on fitting two negative binomial distributions, any barcode sub-cluster with under 20% of the maximum read count was discarded. TCRdb ran its own pipeline on the public reads, namely fastp trimming at Q25 and MiXCR clone calling, and kept in-frame beta chains. For every CDR3 protein sequence, its rows merge into one entry that carries the most common genes and DNA. The V and J calls and clone size are TCRdb's, not the authors'. The sample includes around 320,000 distinct CDR3 sequences, with 24% observed a single time. The ten most abundant clones make up 0.74% of the sample.

There are many counts of this clonotype. The specificity of this receptor is unknown. One base away there is no much larger clone; base qualities are not given. Cut back by 0 bases and 1 base, the V and J ends lie 5 bases apart. The germline V gene provides CDR1 SGHRS and CDR2 YFSETQ. Spanning cysteine to phenylalanine, the CDR3 consists of 14 amino acids. Of all the DNA, just the CDR3 is kept, 42 bases in frame from base 1. The chain joins TRBV5-1 to TRBJ1-5; TRBD1 is a possible D gene, resting on 5 matching bases. The sample consisted of naive CD8+ T cells from blood, with Jurkat cell RNA spiked in. The intended sense of this specimen's cell subset or site label: FACS-sorted CD8+CD4-CCR7+CD45RA+ naive T cells. The receptor comes from a human donor in good health. Some libraries in this study had Jurkat cell RNA spiked in. CDR3 sequence: CASSLEGSNQPQHF. The DNA sequence is TGCGCCAGCAGCTTGGAGGGGAGCAATCAGCCCCAGCATTTT.